This T cell receptor (beta chain) was captured by sequencing in a study of T cell responses to AZD1222 COVID-19 vaccine. Study-level points and caveats: Nearly half of spike-specific TCRs reportedly go after variant regions that carry no mutations. Among vaccine-associated CD4 TCRs, coverage spanned spike, with dominance at 160-218 and 743-854. Of the AZD1222 recipients, only 5 or 6 were seropositive at baseline.

Between the trimmed V and J ends, which lost 3 bases and 2 bases, there was a span of 6 bases. The CDR3 is 13 residues long. The germline V gene has CDR1 KGHDR and CDR2 SFDVKD. With respect to this clone: Antigen specificity is unknown.

Assay: immunoSEQ multiplex PCR; the TCRdb copy retains only in-frame clones and omits some. The repertoire holds some 70,000 clones, with 80% to 85% as singletons. Sample: peripheral blood, taken on day 0 of AZD1222 vaccination. The source is an adult in good health. The chain couples TRBV24-1 to TRBJ1-2; D is unresolved. CDR3 loop: CATSDVQNYGYTF. Here the CDR3 DNA reads TGTGCCACCAGTGATGTGCAGAACTATGGCTACACCTTC.